This T cell receptor beta chain originates from a study of STAT5B mutations in CD4+ large granular lymphocyte leukemia. Study outcomes and limitations: No patients shared main leukemic clonotypes, though 20% to 25% appeared at low frequency elsewhere.

With V trimmed by 6 bases and J by 5 bases, 2 bases remained unmatched. The CDR3 is 14 residues long. Germline V gene data show CDR1 as MNHEY and CDR2 as SMNVEV (reference sequence). This clone was counted once. Its antigen is unidentified. TCRdb's table, derived via immunoSEQ multiplex PCR, lists solely in-frame clones and lacks some. The table records 40,000 to 50,000 clones, about four fifths of them present only once. The TCR comes from a human donor in good health. V is TRBV27 and J is TRBJ2-7; 15 bases match TRBD2. Material for sequencing was CD4+ T cells from blood buffy coats. The CDR3 DNA reads TGTGCCAGCAGGGGACTAGCGGGAGGACACGAGCAGTACTTC. This encodes CASRGLAGGHEQYF.